The subject of this entry is one TCR beta chain. Unique molecular identifiers tagged the TCRbeta library. TCRdb analysed the PCR reads with MiXCR anew, one entry per CDR3 protein. The sample consists of over 550,000 distinct CDR3 sequences, about 11% of them appearing once. The data derive from a study of T-cell reconstitution after alpha-beta-depleted transplantation in children. The CDR3 spans 15 residues. V was pared by 1 base and J by 8 bases, with 7 bases of the junction left unmatched. Germline V gene lookup returns CDR1 SEHNR and CDR2 FQNEAQ (reference sequence). Sample: PBMCs from the stem cell graft donor, taken from the stem cell graft. This sequence joins TRBV7-9 and TRBJ1-4; 7 nucleotides agree with TRBD1. The sequence came from a human donor who donated a stem cell graft to a child with acute myeloid leukemia. The chain's CDR3 is CASSLERTGLEKLFF. DNA of the CDR3: TGTGCCAGCAGCTTAGAAAGGACAGGCCTAGAAAAACTGTTTTTT. Together with reference TRBV7-9 and TRBJ1-4, the CDR3 gives the full variable domain: DTGVSQNPRHKITKRGQNVTFRCDPISEHNRLYWYRQTLGQGPEFLTYFQNEAQLEKSRLLSDRFSAERPKGSFSTLEIQRTEQGDSAMYLCASSLERTGLEKLFFGSGTQLSVL.